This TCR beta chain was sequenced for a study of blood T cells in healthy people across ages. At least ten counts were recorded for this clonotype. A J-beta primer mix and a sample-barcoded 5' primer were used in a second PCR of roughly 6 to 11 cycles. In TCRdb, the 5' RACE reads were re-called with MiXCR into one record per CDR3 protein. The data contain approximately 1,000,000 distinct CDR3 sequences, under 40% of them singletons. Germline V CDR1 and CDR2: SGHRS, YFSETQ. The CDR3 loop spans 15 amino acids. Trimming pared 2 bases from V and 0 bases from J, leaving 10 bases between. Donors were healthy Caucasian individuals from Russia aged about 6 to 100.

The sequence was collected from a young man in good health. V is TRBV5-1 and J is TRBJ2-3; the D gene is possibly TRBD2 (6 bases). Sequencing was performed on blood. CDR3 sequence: CASSFGGTSTDTQYF. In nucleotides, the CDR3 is TGCGCCAGCAGCTTTGGGGGGACTAGCACAGATACGCAGTATTTT.